This T cell receptor beta chain was found in a study of cytomegalovirus exposure and HLA in healthy donors. The study, taken as a whole, reports: In vitro confirmation showed a few CMV-associated chains to be CMV antigen specific.

On this clone itself: The target antigen is unknown.

PCR used 60 Vbeta primers and 13 Jbeta primers. The protocol was immunoSEQ multiplex PCR, while the TCRdb copy is restricted to in-frame clones and leaves out a portion. The table includes approximately 110,000 clones, around 80% detected once. CDR1 is MNHNS and CDR2 is SASEGT in the germline V gene. V was cut by 6 bases and J by 5 bases, with 16 bases left in between. The CDR3 covers 14 residues. The source material was PBMCs. This receptor was taken from a man between 50 and 59 years old in good health and CMV-seronegative. This chain links TRBV6-1 with TRBJ2-5; perhaps TRBD2 as D (5 bases). CDR3 protein: CASSPTRGGETQYF. In DNA, the CDR3 is TGTGCCAGCAGCCCAACCCGGGGTGGGGAGACCCAGTACTTC.